These 9 T cell receptor beta chains share one sample of origin, sequenced in a study of T-cell reconstitution after alpha-beta-depleted transplantation in children. Preparation of the TCRbeta library involved a method that used unique molecular identifiers. TCRdb processed the PCR reads anew with MiXCR; each CDR3 protein has one entry. This sample has approximately 500,000 distinct CDR3 sequences, with 25% to 30% found just once. Source: PBMCs, taken before TCRalphabeta/CD19-depleted stem cell transplant. All receptors come from a boy less than two years old with Wiskott-Aldrich syndrome, due to receive a stem cell transplant.

This clonotype was picked up a small number of times. The J gene is TRBJ2-5, the V gene TRBV5-1; D not resolved. The length of the CDR3 is 13 residues. CDR1 and CDR2 (germline): SGHRS, YFSETQ. Trimming left V 4 bases short and J 2 bases short, with 9 bases between. Here the CDR3 reads CASSPYAQETQYF. CDR3 DNA: TGCGCCAGCAGCCCGTACGCACAAGAGACCCAGTACTTC.

This clonotype came up a few times. The V and J genes are TRBV5-6 and TRBJ2-7; 8 bases map to TRBD1. Trimming took 4 bases from V and 2 from J; bases not matched to a gene: 5. Germline lookup yields CDR1 SGHDT and CDR2 YYEEEE. This CDR3 comprises 14 residues. The CDR3 DNA reads TGTGCCAGCAGCCCTCAGGGACAGGCCTACGAGCAGTACTTC. It translates to CASSPQGQAYEQYF.

This clonotype was seen a few times. The gene calls are TRBV20-1 and TRBJ2-7, with unresolved D. Trimming stripped 0 bases from V and 2 bases from J, with 8 bases between. The CDR3 runs 13 residues. CDR1 is DFQATT and CDR2 is SNEGSKA in the germline V gene (reference sequence). The CDR3 DNA follows: TGCAGTGCTAGAGATGGCGGAGCCTACGAGCAGTACTTC. It is translated as CSARDGGAYEQYF.

This clonotype came up a few times. This chain connects TRBV7-3 to TRBJ1-1; no reliable D call. Per the germline V gene, CDR1 is SGHTA and CDR2 is FQGTGA. This CDR3 contains 16 residues. The V gene lost 1 base and the J gene lost 1 base, with 13 bases spanning the gap. CDR3 residues: CASSLRGDKANTEAFF. CDR3 nucleotide sequence: TGTGCCAGCAGCTTAAGGGGAGATAAAGCGAACACTGAAGCTTTCTTT.

This clonotype was seen only a few times. This rearrangement joins TRBV5-1 to TRBJ2-1; 8 bases are shared with TRBD1. The CDR3 covers 15 residues. The germline V gene encodes CDR1 SGHRS and CDR2 YFSETQ. With 2 bases clipped from V and 4 bases from J, the junction kept 5 bases outside the gene matches. CDR3 residues: CASSFGRGQYNEQFF. The CDR3 DNA sequence: TGCGCCAGCAGCTTTGGCAGGGGGCAATACAATGAGCAGTTCTTC. Together with reference TRBV5-1 and TRBJ2-1, the CDR3 gives the full variable domain: KAGVTQTPRYLIKTRGQQVTLSCSPISGHRSVSWYQQTPGQGLQFLFEYFSETQRNKGNFPGRFSGRQFSNSRSEMNVSTLELGDSALYLCASSFGRGQYNEQFFGPGTRLTVL.

V usage is TRBV28 and J usage is TRBJ1-2; D is possibly TRBD1 (6 bases). The germline gives CDR1 MDHEN, CDR2 SYDVKM. The V end was cut by 6 bases, the J end by 4 bases, with 18 bases between. This CDR3 has 15 residues. CDR3 region: CASSPPGAGVYGYTF. CDR3 DNA sequence: TGTGCCAGCAGCCCCCCCGGGGCAGGGGTCTATGGCTACACCTTC.

The chain combines TRBV18 with TRBJ1-1, with 9 bases lining up with TRBD1. CDR1 and CDR2 from the germline V gene are KGHSH and LQKENI. The CDR3 runs 15 residues. The ends lost 2 bases at V and 1 base at J; junction bases unmatched: 2. The CDR3 sequence is CASSPGTGKNTEAFF. The CDR3 DNA follows: TGTGCCAGCTCACCAGGGACAGGGAAGAACACTGAAGCTTTCTTT.

V and J are TRBV20-1 and TRBJ2-5, with TRBD1 as a possible D gene (6 bases). The V and J ends lost 6 bases and 1 base respectively, with 12 bases between them. Germline V gene lookup returns CDR1 DFQATT and CDR2 SNEGSKA (reference sequence). The CDR3 runs to 13 residues. The CDR3 DNA is TGCAGTGCCCCCACAGGGTCCCAAGAGACCCAGTACTTC. Amino acids: CSAPTGSQETQYF.

The chain couples TRBV3-1 to TRBJ2-3; maybe TRBD2 (5 bases). Trimming took 1 base from V and 0 from J, leaving 14 bases between them. There are 17 residues in the CDR3. Germline assignment: CDR1 LGHDT and CDR2 YNNKEL (reference sequence). CDR3 sequence (DNA): TGTGCCAGCAGCCAAGTGGGAAGTCTAGCTAGCACAGATACGCAGTATTTT. It yields the protein CASSQVGSLASTDTQYF.